The 8 T cell receptor beta chains below were found in one sample sequenced in a study of blood T cell repertoires in COVID-19. Libraries were prepared by immunoSEQ multiplex PCR; TCRdb keeps only in-frame clonotypes and omits some of them. The sample holds 170,000 or so clones; around 73% are singletons and the top ten take approximately 15%. Sequenced material: PBMCs or T cells enriched from blood (not recorded which). These receptors were taken from a woman aged 45-60 years who had recovered from COVID-19.

This chain links TRBV5-1 with TRBJ2-7; no clear D. The CDR3 runs 15 residues. Per germline, CDR1 SGHRS and CDR2 YFSETQ. The V gene lost 4 bases and the J gene lost 3 bases, with 17 bases spanning the gap. DNA of the CDR3: TGCGCCAGCAGCCCCGACCAACCGGGTATCTACGAGCAGTACTTC. It translates to CASSPDQPGIYEQYF.

The gene calls are TRBV27 and TRBJ1-2; 12 bases agree with TRBD1. Per the germline V gene, CDR1 is MNHEY and CDR2 is SMNVEV (reference sequence). Trimming took 8 bases from V and 8 from J; bases not matched to a gene: 18. The CDR3 consists of 17 residues. The CDR3 region has the DNA TGTGCCAGCTGCTCCGGGACAGGGGGCTACCGACTCCGGGGCTACACCTTC. Protein: CASCSGTGGYRLRGYTF.

This clone was counted between two and nine times. The chain employs TRBV28 and TRBJ2-1, with 7 nucleotides matching TRBD2. Trimming took 6 bases from V and 4 from J; bases not matched to a gene: 6. This CDR3 spans 14 amino acids. Germline assignment: CDR1 MDHEN and CDR2 SYDVKM. Here the CDR3 DNA reads TGTGCCAGCAGGCCGGGACTAATATACAATGAGCAGTTCTTC. This translates into CASRPGLIYNEQFF.

This sequence joins TRBV5-1 and TRBJ1-3, with TRBD1 identical over 7 bases. Per the germline V gene, CDR1 is SGHRS and CDR2 is YFSETQ. There are 16 residues in the CDR3. V dropped 0 bases and J dropped 0; count of bases not matched to a gene: 3. The CDR3 nucleotides read TGCGCCAGCAGCTTGGACAGGGGCGGCTCTGGAAACACCATATATTTT. Protein: CASSLDRGGSGNTIYF.

Only a few counts were recorded for this clone. This sequence joins TRBV27 and TRBJ1-5; D gene uncertain. The CDR3 is 15 residues long. Germline V gene sequence: CDR1 MNHEY, CDR2 SMNVEV (reference sequence). The V gene lost 6 bases and the J gene lost 3 bases, with 15 bases spanning the gap. The CDR3: CASSQAGSDNQPQHF. CDR3 DNA: TGTGCCAGCAGCCAGGCGGGAAGCGACAATCAGCCCCAGCATTTT.

This clone was seen only once. This chain uses TRBV18 with TRBJ1-5; the match to TRBD1 covers 10 bases. CDR3 size: 14 residues. CDR1 KGHSH and CDR2 LQKENI come from the germline V gene. The V gene end was trimmed by 6 bases and the J gene end by 5 bases; junction bases not matched to a gene: 4. CDR3 in amino acids: CASSPTGGDQPQHF. CDR3 nucleotides: TGTGCCAGCTCCCCGACAGGGGGCGATCAGCCCCAGCATTTT.

Concerning this clone: A single base separates this from a much larger clone, so it may be a read error. Other DNA sequences in the sample encode the same CDR3. The chain links TRBV27 to TRBJ2-3, with D uncertain. CDR3 length: 12 residues. Germline CDR1 MNHEY, CDR2 SMNVEV (reference sequence). Trimming cost V 5 bases and J 0 bases, with 3 bases left between them. Here the CDR3 reads CASSPSTDTQYF. CDR3 in DNA: TGTGCCAGCAGTCCAAGCACAGATACGCAGTATTTT.

The chain links TRBV29-1 to TRBJ1-1; D uncertain. V was trimmed by 4 bases and J by 8 bases, leaving 8 bases between them. The length of the CDR3 is 10 residues. Looked up from germline, CDR1 is SQVTM and CDR2 is ANQGSEA. The CDR3 reads CSVVAGEAFF. CDR3 DNA sequence: TGCAGCGTTGTGGCCGGGGAAGCTTTCTTT.